The 16 T cell receptor beta chains listed next were all sequenced from one sample in a study of metastatic and nonmetastatic thyroid tumors. TCRdb reprocessed the PCR reads via MiXCR. The repertoire holds 15,000 to 20,000 clones, around 28% seen once, with approximately 13% in the top ten. Ahead of thyroid surgery, no patient had received treatment of any kind. The sequencing input was tumor tissue. These receptors originate from a female donor with papillary thyroid cancer or a benign thyroid nodule (not recorded which). Some clones in this sample may be carry-over from other donors' samples.

A few counts support this clone. This sequence joins TRBV6-5 and TRBJ2-6; D is unresolved. The CDR3 is 15 amino acids. Germline CDR1 and CDR2: MNHEY and SVGAGI. Deletions cut 4 bases from V and 0 bases from J, with 7 bases between. The CDR3 nucleotides read TGTGCCAGCAGTTCAGACGACTCTGGGGCCAACGTCCTGACTTTC. Translated: CASSSDDSGANVLTF.

The V and J genes are TRBV19 and TRBJ2-6; 7 bases match TRBD1. This CDR3 has 17 residues. Trimming took 5 bases from V and 0 from J; bases not matched to a gene: 7. Germline lookup yields CDR1 LNHDA and CDR2 SQIVND (reference sequence). CDR3 sequence reads: CASSPRTGISGANVLTF. The CDR3 DNA follows: TGTGCCAGTAGTCCTAGGACAGGCATCTCTGGGGCCAACGTCCTGACTTTC.

This clone has at least ten counts. V usage is TRBV4-2 and J usage is TRBJ1-5; D may be TRBD1 (6 bases). The germline V gene encodes CDR1 LGHNA and CDR2 YNFKEQ. Trimming pared 5 bases from V and 0 bases from J, leaving 11 bases between. The CDR3 runs to 15 residues. CDR3 nucleotide sequence: TGTGCCAGCAGCGGCAAGACAGGTAGCAATCAGCCCCAGCATTTT. It translates to CASSGKTGSNQPQHF.

In its sample, this clone was seen a few times. V is TRBV28 and J is TRBJ2-1; 11 bases fit TRBD1. J lost 1 base, V lost 5 bases, and 4 bases had no gene match. Germline V gene data show CDR1 as MDHEN and CDR2 as SYDVKM. The CDR3 runs to 16 residues. The CDR3 coding sequence is TGTGCCAGCAGTCCGGGGACAGGGGGTTCCTACAATGAGCAGTTCTTC. Its translation is CASSPGTGGSYNEQFF.

The rearrangement joins TRBV4-2 to TRBJ2-4, with 12 nucleotides matching TRBD1. Per the germline V gene, CDR1 is LGHNA and CDR2 is YNFKEQ. The V and J ends lost 2 bases and 7 bases, in that order; junction bases with no gene match: 3. This CDR3 has 15 residues. Here the CDR3 DNA reads TGTGCCAGCAGCCAATTGGGACAGGGGGCGAACATTCAGTACTTC. Translating it yields CASSQLGQGANIQYF.

The genes are TRBV20-1 and TRBJ2-6; the D gene is possibly TRBD1 (5 bases). V lost 6 bases and J lost 0, with 12 bases in between. The germline gives CDR1 DFQATT, CDR2 SNEGSKA (reference sequence). This CDR3 contains 15 residues. The CDR3 DNA is TGCAGTGCACCAGACAGATTCTCTGGGGCCAACGTCCTGACTTTC. This codes for CSAPDRFSGANVLTF.

This clone showed up many times. This rearrangement joins TRBV16 to TRBJ2-6, with no clear D. Germline V lookup: CDR1 KGHSY, CDR2 FQNENV. V lost 0 bases and J lost 0, with 6 bases in between. This CDR3 spans 16 amino acids. CDR3 sequence (DNA): TGTGCCAGCAGCCAATCAGTAAGCTCTGGGGCCAACGTCCTGACTTTC. Translation: CASSQSVSSGANVLTF.

This clone was found many times. The rearrangement uses TRBV18 and TRBJ2-3; perhaps TRBD1 as D (5 bases). Trimming removed 2 bases at V and 4 bases at J, with 10 bases between. CDR1 and CDR2 from the germline V gene are KGHSH and LQKENI. CDR3 length equals 14 residues. CDR3 bases: TGTGCCAGCTCACCAAGCCAGGGATCAGATACGCAGTATTTT. It codes for CASSPSQGSDTQYF.

This clone was detected a few times. The chain uses TRBV5-1 and TRBJ2-1, with 9 bases identical to TRBD2. V lost 6 bases, J lost 1 base, and 8 bases stayed unmatched. The CDR3 spans 16 residues. CDR1 is SGHRS, CDR2 YFSETQ, per germline. The CDR3, as DNA: TGCGCCAGCAAGGATAGCGGGAGTAGATCCTACAATGAGCAGTTCTTC. Translating it yields CASKDSGSRSYNEQFF.

The rearrangement uses TRBV6-6 and TRBJ2-7; weak D call: TRBD2 (5 bases). Between the trimmed V and J ends, which lost 0 bases and 3 bases, there was a span of 9 bases. CDR3 length: 14 amino acids. The germline gives CDR1 MNHNY, CDR2 SVGAGI (reference sequence). The CDR3 nucleotides are TGTGCCAGCAGTTACTCGAGAGGGAGCTACGAGCAGTACTTC. Translated, it gives CASSYSRGSYEQYF.

This clone is labeled as medium-sized. The chain joins TRBV20-1 to TRBJ1-1; 10 bases are shared with TRBD1. CDR3 length: 13 residues. Germline loops: CDR1 DFQATT, CDR2 SNEGSKA (reference sequence). V dropped 6 bases and J dropped 5; count of bases not matched to a gene: 6. CDR3 sequence reads: CSAPRDRGTEAFF. CDR3 nucleotide sequence: TGCAGTGCGCCCCGGGACAGGGGTACTGAAGCTTTCTTT.

The sample holds a few counts of this clone. The rearrangement uses TRBV6-1 and TRBJ2-6; no clear D. The CDR3 is 12 amino acids. CDR1 is MNHNS, CDR2 SASEGT, per germline. Trimming shortened V by 5 bases and J by 5 bases, and 4 bases separated the two germline ends. CDR3 sequence reads: CASSLRANVLTF. The CDR3 coding sequence is TGTGCCAGCAGTTTGAGGGCCAACGTCCTGACTTTC.

This clone was found once. The gene calls are TRBV20-1 and TRBJ2-3; 15 bases map to TRBD2. Germline trimming cut 3 bases from V and 5 bases from J; bases unmatched to any gene: 3. Per germline, CDR1 DFQATT and CDR2 SNEGSKA (reference sequence). The CDR3 consists of 15 residues. This chain's CDR3 is CSARTGLAGGDTQYF. CDR3 in DNA: TGCAGTGCTAGGACGGGACTAGCGGGAGGAGATACGCAGTATTTT.

V and J are TRBV20-1 and TRBJ2-7; TRBD2 matches at 15 bases. The CDR3 loop spans 19 amino acids. The germline V gene encodes CDR1 DFQATT and CDR2 SNEGSKA (reference sequence). After removal of 3 bases from V and 2 bases from J, the junction contained 14 bases not matched to a gene. The CDR3 here is CSASPMRTSGRAGPYEQYF. CDR3 nucleotide sequence: TGCAGTGCTAGTCCAATGAGGACTAGCGGGAGGGCCGGTCCCTACGAGCAGTACTTC.

This clone is labeled medium-sized (0.01 to 0.1%). The rearrangement uses TRBV7-2 and TRBJ2-1; TRBD2 matches at 7 bases. Germline lookup yields CDR1 SGHTA and CDR2 FQGNSA. CDR3 length: 15 residues. V trimming: 0 bases; J trimming: 5 bases; junction bases outside the gene matches: 4. This CDR3 is CASSLAGGPNNEQFF. CDR3 DNA sequence: TGTGCCAGCAGCTTAGCGGGAGGGCCAAACAATGAGCAGTTCTTC.

This chain links TRBV5-4 with TRBJ2-7; 8 bases map to TRBD1. Germline CDR1 SGHNT, CDR2 YYREEE (reference sequence). This CDR3 comprises 14 residues. The J segment lost 5 bases and the V segment lost 7 bases, leaving 11 bases of the junction unmatched. CDR3 bases: TGTGCCAGCCAAGTGACAGGGGATTCGAACGAGCAGTACTTC. It yields the protein CASQVTGDSNEQYF.